Following are 32 T cell receptor beta chains from one sample sequenced in a study of OX40 agonist ivuxolimab in advanced cancers. Clones were sequenced by immunoSEQ multiplex PCR, and TCRdb holds only the in-frame ones, with some missing. Found here are approximately 70,000 clones, over 80% of them singletons; the top ten hold 5% to 7%. The specimen was CD4+ or CD8+ T cells sorted from blood, collected in a trial of the OX40 agonist ivuxolimab. Every receptor here comes from an adult with an advanced solid tumor such as melanoma, head and neck, liver or kidney cancer.

The rearrangement uses TRBV7-9 and TRBJ2-7; 7 bases align to TRBD2. The V and J ends lost 4 bases and 0 bases, in that order; junction bases with no gene match: 9. The germline CDR1 and CDR2 sequences are SEHNR and FQNEAQ (reference sequence). The CDR3 consists of 16 residues. CDR3 nucleotides: TGTGCCAGCAGCTATACTAGCGCCGACAACTCCTACGAGCAGTACTTC. It is translated as CASSYTSADNSYEQYF.

The J gene is TRBJ2-5, the V gene TRBV30, with D uncertain. The germline V gene has CDR1 GTSNPN and CDR2 SVGIG (reference sequence). The CDR3 runs 12 residues. V shed 5 bases and J shed 1 base, with 8 bases lying between them. CDR3 coding DNA: TGTGCCTGGGGAAGTCTCCAAGAGACCCAGTACTTC. Encoded protein: CAWGSLQETQYF.

The J gene is TRBJ2-3, the V gene TRBV7-9, with TRBD2 matching 9 bases. Germline trimming cut 3 bases from V and 4 bases from J; bases unmatched to any gene: 11. The CDR3 has 17 amino acids. Germline CDR1 and CDR2: SEHNR and FQNEAQ (reference sequence). CDR3 loop: CASSFGKGSGRPDTQYF. Written as DNA, the CDR3 is TGTGCCAGCAGCTTCGGGAAAGGTAGCGGGAGACCAGATACGCAGTATTTT.

This sequence joins TRBV20-1 and TRBJ1-2; no clear D. This CDR3 contains 10 residues. Germline V gene sequence: CDR1 DFQATT, CDR2 SNEGSKA (reference sequence). Trimming stripped 5 bases from V and 7 bases from J, with 8 bases between. As DNA, the CDR3 is TGCAGTGCTCAAGACCCTGGCTACACCTTC. Protein product: CSAQDPGYTF.

The rearrangement joins TRBV29-1 to TRBJ1-4, with 7 bases aligning to TRBD1. Per the germline V gene, CDR1 is SQVTM and CDR2 is ANQGSEA. This CDR3 region has 14 residues. The trim removed 6 bases at V and 1 base at J, leaving 5 bases unmatched. In DNA, the CDR3 is TGCAGCGTCGCTACAGGGGTAACTAATGAAAAACTGTTTTTT. Translation: CSVATGVTNEKLFF.

The V call is TRBV19, the J call TRBJ2-1, with D unclear. With 3 bases removed from V and 0 bases from J, the gap between germline ends came to 12 bases. This CDR3 is built from 16 residues. Germline lookup yields CDR1 LNHDA and CDR2 SQIVND (reference sequence). Written as DNA, the CDR3 is TGTGCCAGTAGTATTCAGCCAGACCCCTCCTACAATGAGCAGTTCTTC. Protein sequence: CASSIQPDPSYNEQFF.

The V gene is TRBV6-1, the J gene TRBJ1-1; the D is unclear. The CDR3 runs to 14 residues. Germline V gives CDR1 MNHNS, CDR2 SASEGT. V shed 3 bases and J shed 3 bases, with 11 bases lying between them. CDR3 region: CASSDNSGYTEAFF. CDR3 sequence (DNA): TGTGCCAGCAGTGACAACTCGGGCTACACTGAAGCTTTCTTT.

This chain connects TRBV9 to TRBJ2-1, with 7 bases lining up with TRBD1. The junction had 0 bases not matched to a gene; V was cut back by 2 bases and J by 7 bases. From germline, CDR1 is SGDLS and CDR2 YYNGEE. This CDR3 has 12 amino acids. DNA of the CDR3: TGTGCCAGCAGCGTGACAGGGAATGAGCAGTTCTTC. This codes for CASSVTGNEQFF.

The genes are TRBV5-1 and TRBJ2-7; 8 bases fit TRBD1. The V gene end was trimmed by 3 bases and the J gene end by 7 bases; junction bases not matched to a gene: 9. There are 14 residues in the CDR3. Germline CDR1 SGHRS, CDR2 YFSETQ. The CDR3 region has the DNA TGCGCCAGCAGCTCGACAGGGGACCCGCATGAGCAGTACTTC. Amino acid sequence: CASSSTGDPHEQYF.

This chain joins TRBV6-5 and TRBJ1-2, with 8 bases identical to TRBD1. Germline values: CDR1 MNHEY, CDR2 SVGAGI. The CDR3 contains 14 residues. The V and J ends lost 5 bases and 5 bases, in that order; junction bases with no gene match: 7. The CDR3 loop reads CASSQQGVVYGYTF. The CDR3 DNA follows: TGTGCCAGCAGTCAACAGGGGGTAGTTTATGGCTACACCTTC.

The genes are TRBV5-5 and TRBJ2-7, with D unresolved. V lost 2 bases to trimming and J lost 2 bases, with 5 bases between them. The germline gives CDR1 SGHKS, CDR2 YYEKEE (reference sequence). The CDR3 has 12 amino acids. CDR3 in amino acids: CASSFEAYEQYF. The CDR3 coding sequence is TGTGCCAGCAGCTTTGAGGCCTACGAGCAGTACTTC.

The chain links TRBV4-1 to TRBJ2-2, with 8 bases matching TRBD2. With 0 bases clipped from V and 5 bases from J, the junction kept 5 bases outside the gene matches. The CDR3 runs to 16 residues. Looked up from germline, CDR1 is MGHRA and CDR2 is YSYEKL. The CDR3, as DNA: TGCGCCAGCAGCCAAGATATTACTAGCGGAACCGGGGAGCTGTTTTTT. Amino acid sequence: CASSQDITSGTGELFF.

Note on this clone: This specimen includes other DNA sequences encoding the same CDR3. V is TRBV9 and J is TRBJ2-7; the match to TRBD1 covers 9 bases. J was trimmed by 3 bases and V by 0 bases; bases with no gene match: 1. Germline V gives CDR1 SGDLS, CDR2 YYNGEE. This CDR3 has 14 residues. The DNA of the CDR3 is TGTGCCAGCAGCGTAGGACAGGGGGGCTACGAGCAGTACTTC. Protein sequence: CASSVGQGGYEQYF.

The chain uses TRBV7-3 and TRBJ2-3; D unclear. Germline V gives CDR1 SGHTA, CDR2 FQGTGA. V lost 4 bases and J 1 base, leaving 12 bases between the germline ends. The CDR3 extends over 15 amino acids. The CDR3 DNA follows: TGTGCCAGCAGCTCCGGTACCTCCGGCACAGATACGCAGTATTTT. Translation: CASSSGTSGTDTQYF.

V usage is TRBV7-2 and J usage is TRBJ2-5, with 13 bases lining up with TRBD2. The germline V gene encodes CDR1 SGHTA and CDR2 FQGNSA. Trimming at V came to 5 bases and at J to 3 bases, leaving 0 bases not matched to a gene. The length of the CDR3 is 14 residues. This CDR3 is CASSGLAGEETQYF. CDR3 in DNA: TGTGCCAGCAGCGGACTAGCGGGGGAAGAGACCCAGTACTTC.

The chain combines TRBV30 with TRBJ2-3, with 11 bases lining up with TRBD2. V was clipped by 2 bases and J by 0 bases; unmatched bases: 4. Germline V CDR1 and CDR2: GTSNPN, SVGIG (reference sequence). The CDR3 runs 16 residues. DNA for the CDR3: TGTGCCTGGAGTACAGGACTAGCGGGTAGCACAGATACGCAGTATTTT. Translation: CAWSTGLAGSTDTQYF.

The count of this clone is one. The chain employs TRBV19 and TRBJ2-3; TRBD2 might be the D (6 bases). Trimming stripped 3 bases from V and 4 bases from J, with 11 bases between. In germline, CDR1 is LNHDA, CDR2 SQIVND (reference sequence). The CDR3 sequence is 14 residues long. The CDR3 region has the DNA TGTGCCAGTAGTATTATGGAGGGTCCAGATACGCAGTATTTT. Protein sequence: CASSIMEGPDTQYF.

For the CDR3, the DNA is TGCGCCAGCAGCCAACGACTAGCGGGGGACAATGAGCAGTTCTTC. This codes for CASSQRLAGDNEQFF. The chain carries TRBV4-3 and TRBJ2-1, with 12 bases identical to TRBD2. Germline CDR1 is LGHNA and CDR2 is YSLEER. J lost 5 bases, V lost 2 bases, and 1 base had no gene match. The CDR3 is made up of 15 amino acids.

The chain carries TRBV4-3 and TRBJ1-4; no reliable D call. Between the trimmed V and J ends, which lost 0 bases and 3 bases, there was a span of 11 bases. The germline V gene has CDR1 LGHNA and CDR2 YSLEER. This CDR3 comprises 16 residues. The CDR3 DNA follows: TGCGCCAGCAGCCAAGATCTGGTGGCGTCTAATGAAAAACTGTTTTTT. The encoded protein is CASSQDLVASNEKLFF.

The chain uses TRBV7-9 and TRBJ2-3, with a weak D call TRBD2 (6 bases). The V and J ends lost 5 bases and 6 bases respectively, with 15 bases between them. Per germline, CDR1 SEHNR and CDR2 FQNEAQ (reference sequence). The CDR3 runs to 14 residues. CDR3 loop: CASSPGGGSDTQYF. Written as DNA, the CDR3 is TGTGCCAGCAGCCCCGGAGGAGGGTCCGATACGCAGTATTTT.

This chain joins TRBV4-1 and TRBJ1-2; D is uncertain. Trimming cost V 1 base and J 4 bases, with 13 bases left between them. The CDR3 runs to 15 residues. Germline CDR1 reads MGHRA; CDR2 reads YSYEKL. This chain's CDR3 is CASSQAEGRPYGYTF. CDR3 nucleotides: TGCGCCAGCAGCCAAGCGGAGGGCAGACCCTATGGCTACACCTTC.

The chain joins TRBV7-9 to TRBJ2-7; the match to TRBD1 covers 7 bases. This CDR3 is 15 amino acids long. The germline V gene encodes CDR1 SEHNR and CDR2 FQNEAQ (reference sequence). The trim removed 1 base at V and 2 bases at J, leaving 5 bases unmatched. The CDR3 region is CASSLDLGTAYEQYF. In DNA form, the CDR3 reads TGTGCCAGCAGCTTAGACCTGGGGACAGCCTACGAGCAGTACTTC.

The chain uses TRBV19 and TRBJ1-5; D is uncertain. This CDR3 is 14 amino acids long. V lost 5 bases to trimming and J lost 5 bases, with 13 bases between them. The germline V gene encodes CDR1 LNHDA and CDR2 SQIVND (reference sequence). The CDR3 DNA follows: TGTGCCAGTAGTGCCCAGACCATTTATCAGCCCCAGCATTTT. Its protein is CASSAQTIYQPQHF.

V and J are TRBV27 and TRBJ2-1; 14 positions agree with TRBD2. CDR1 is MNHEY, CDR2 SMNVEV, per germline (reference sequence). The V and J ends lost 7 bases and 6 bases, in that order; junction bases with no gene match: 11. There are 17 residues in the CDR3. The CDR3 here is CASTSLGGTSGSNEQFF. As DNA, the CDR3 is TGTGCCAGCACCTCATTGGGGGGGACTAGCGGGAGCAATGAGCAGTTCTTC.

The J gene is TRBJ2-7, the V gene TRBV7-9; the match to TRBD2 covers 7 bases. CDR1 is SEHNR and CDR2 is FQNEAQ in the germline V gene (reference sequence). The length of the CDR3 is 15 residues. Trimming at V came to 4 bases and at J to 2 bases, leaving 8 bases not matched to a gene. CDR3 nucleotides: TGTGCCAGCAGCTCTGACGCGGGGAGGGCCTACGAGCAGTACTTC. It yields the protein CASSSDAGRAYEQYF.

The chain employs TRBV11-2 and TRBJ2-5; D gene unclear. Germline V lookup: CDR1 SGHAT, CDR2 FQNNGV. The ends were cut back, 2 bases at V and 0 bases at J, with 16 bases in the middle. The CDR3 is 17 amino acids. This chain's CDR3 is CASSLFHTARYQETQYF. The CDR3 coding sequence is TGTGCCAGCAGCTTATTTCACACAGCCAGGTACCAAGAGACCCAGTACTTC.

The chain carries TRBV12-5 and TRBJ2-7; TRBD1 or TRBD2 may be the D gene (5 bases each). CDR1 and CDR2 (germline): LGHNT, FRNRAP. The CDR3 is 13 residues long. Trimming left V 6 bases short and J 6 bases short, with 15 bases between. As DNA, the CDR3 is TGTGCTAGTGGGGGGGACCTATCGCGCGAGCAGTACTTC. This translates into CASGGDLSREQYF.

By proportion, this clone is medium-sized. This chain links TRBV9 with TRBJ1-5, with a tentative D call TRBD1 (5 bases). The length of the CDR3 is 14 residues. Germline CDR1 SGDLS, CDR2 YYNGEE. V was shortened by 4 bases and J by 5 bases, with 13 bases between the two germline ends. CDR3: CASSLWGRDQPQHF. DNA for the CDR3: TGTGCCAGCAGCCTCTGGGGCAGGGATCAGCCCCAGCATTTT.

This clone has only a few counts. The chain carries TRBV7-2 and TRBJ2-7; 7 nucleotides agree with TRBD2. Trimming removed 1 base from V and 0 bases from J; junction bases left unmatched: 6. The CDR3 runs to 16 residues. CDR1 SGHTA and CDR2 FQGNSA come from the germline V gene. CDR3 DNA: TGTGCCAGCAGCTTAGATGGGGAGGGAACCTCCTACGAGCAGTACTTC. Its protein product is CASSLDGEGTSYEQYF.

The chain links TRBV19 to TRBJ1-1, with a possible D match to TRBD1 (5 bases). Germline-derived CDR1 and CDR2 are LNHDA and SQIVND (reference sequence). The V end was cut by 3 bases, the J end by 1 base, with 9 bases between. This CDR3 region has 14 residues. As DNA, the CDR3 is TGTGCCAGTAGTATTGTGACAGCGAACACTGAAGCTTTCTTT. It codes for CASSIVTANTEAFF.

This sequence joins TRBV4-3 and TRBJ1-2; D might be TRBD1 (5 bases). The CDR3 consists of 15 residues. Germline V gives CDR1 LGHNA, CDR2 YSLEER. V was cut by 4 bases and J by 8 bases, with 20 bases left in between. CDR3 coding DNA: TGCGCCAGCAGCCTCGGCCGGGACCGCTACGGGGGCTACACCTTC. Translated, it gives CASSLGRDRYGGYTF.

V is TRBV2 and J is TRBJ2-7; TRBD1 matches 7 bases. J gave up 3 bases and V 6 bases, and 11 bases lay outside the gene matches. Per the germline V gene, CDR1 is SNHLY and CDR2 is FYNNEI. The CDR3 is made up of 15 amino acids. CDR3 residues: CASRDPGQSLYEQYF. CDR3 coding DNA: TGTGCCAGCAGAGATCCGGGACAGAGCCTCTACGAGCAGTACTTC.